Each of the 24 T cell receptor beta chains below was sequenced from the same sample in a study of blood T cell repertoires in COVID-19. Generated by immunoSEQ multiplex PCR, the TCRdb table keeps only in-frame clones and is missing some. The table records about 360,000 clones, about 86% of them present only once. Sequenced material: peripheral blood. The source of these receptors is a man aged 30-40 years with active or convalescent COVID-19.

The table lists this clone with a count of one. The chain recombines TRBV6-5 with TRBJ1-5, with a tentative D call TRBD1 (6 bases). V was cut by 6 bases and J by 4 bases, with 13 bases left in between. Germline V gene sequence: CDR1 MNHEY, CDR2 SVGAGI. The CDR3 contains 14 residues. The DNA of the CDR3 is TGTGCCAGCAGCCAGGACAGATCGAATCAGCCCCAGCATTTT. Its protein is CASSQDRSNQPQHF.

The chain recombines TRBV7-8 with TRBJ2-7; D perhaps matches TRBD1 (6 bases). Trimming left V 5 bases short and J 3 bases short, with 14 bases between. Looked up from germline, CDR1 is SGHVS and CDR2 is FQNEAQ. CDR3 length equals 14 residues. CDR3 coding DNA: TGTGCCAGCAGCGCCCGGCAGGGGCGCTACGAGCAGTACTTC. Protein sequence: CASSARQGRYEQYF.

The rearrangement joins TRBV2 to TRBJ1-3, with TRBD1 as a possible D gene (5 bases). Looked up from germline, CDR1 is SNHLY and CDR2 is FYNNEI. CDR3 size: 18 residues. V was clipped by 3 bases and J by 4 bases, with 22 bases between them. The chain's CDR3 is CASSDGGLRGSKGNTIYF. CDR3 bases: TGTGCCAGCAGTGACGGGGGATTGAGGGGAAGTAAGGGAAACACCATATATTTT.

The genes are TRBV30 and TRBJ2-2; weak D call: TRBD2 (6 bases). Trimming took 5 bases from V and 4 from J, leaving 17 bases between them. Germline assignment: CDR1 GTSNPN and CDR2 SVGIG (reference sequence). The CDR3 spans 15 residues. The CDR3 is CAWGARGGITGELFF. The CDR3 DNA sequence: TGTGCCTGGGGCGCCCGCGGAGGGATCACCGGGGAGCTGTTTTTT.

CDR3 loop: CASTPWGGRDTQYF. The CDR3 nucleotides read TGTGCCAGCACCCCTTGGGGAGGGCGAGATACGCAGTATTTT. This rearrangement joins TRBV7-2 to TRBJ2-3; TRBD2 matches 7 bases. V shed 7 bases, J shed 5 bases, and the junction held 9 bases outside the gene matches. Germline values: CDR1 SGHTA, CDR2 FQGNSA. The CDR3 length is 14 residues.

This chain uses TRBV6-5 with TRBJ1-1; D not certain. Germline CDR1 and CDR2: MNHEY and SVGAGI. Trimming pared 0 bases from V and 4 bases from J, leaving 6 bases between. CDR3 length: 13 amino acids. The CDR3 DNA reads as TGTGCCAGCAGTTACTCGAGAGGCACTGAAGCTTTCTTT. Its protein is CASSYSRGTEAFF.

This rearrangement joins TRBV5-5 to TRBJ1-2; D is possibly TRBD1 (5 bases). Germline V gene lookup returns CDR1 SGHKS and CDR2 YYEKEE (reference sequence). CDR3 length: 15 residues. V shed 4 bases and J shed 4 bases, with 17 bases lying between them. CDR3 coding DNA: TGTGCCAGCAGCCCGAGTGCGGGGGGTTTCTATGGCTACACCTTC. Its protein is CASSPSAGGFYGYTF.

This chain links TRBV11-2 with TRBJ1-2; no reliable D call. CDR1 and CDR2 (germline): SGHAT, FQNNGV. Deletions cut 1 base from V and 4 bases from J, with 13 bases between. There are 15 residues in the CDR3. The CDR3 region is CASSLGLTVGYGYTF. The DNA of the CDR3 is TGTGCCAGCAGCTTAGGGCTAACAGTGGGCTATGGCTACACCTTC.

The genes are TRBV5-1 and TRBJ2-7; tentative D call: TRBD1 (6 bases). The length of the CDR3 is 15 residues. Germline values: CDR1 SGHRS, CDR2 YFSETQ. The V end was cut by 5 bases, the J end by 5 bases, with 20 bases between. In DNA, the CDR3 is TGCGCCAGCAGACGCCAGGTAAACAGGGTAGACGAGCAGTACTTC. It codes for CASRRQVNRVDEQYF.

This clone was picked up one time. The gene calls are TRBV7-6 and TRBJ2-2, with 9 positions matching TRBD2. This CDR3 has 15 residues. V lost 3 bases, J lost 4 bases, and 3 bases stayed unmatched. CDR1 and CDR2 from the germline V gene are SGHVS and FNYEAQ. CDR3 region: CASSLASGVTGELFF. The DNA for the CDR3 is TGTGCCAGCAGCTTGGCTAGCGGGGTCACCGGGGAGCTGTTTTTT.

The J gene is TRBJ1-6, the V gene TRBV29-1, with TRBD1 matching over 7 bases. V was clipped by 4 bases and J by 10 bases; unmatched bases: 7. CDR1 is SQVTM and CDR2 is ANQGSEA in the germline V gene. CDR3 size: 13 residues. CDR3: CSVVTGRESPLHF. DNA for the CDR3: TGCAGCGTTGTGACAGGGCGAGAGTCACCCCTCCACTTT.

V and J are TRBV6-1 and TRBJ1-6; no firm D call. The CDR3 runs 13 residues. The germline V and J ends were trimmed by 3 bases and 4 bases, with 4 bases remaining between them. Per the germline V gene, CDR1 is MNHNS and CDR2 is SASEGT. The CDR3 region has the DNA TGTGCCAGCAGTGAGCAGTATAATTCACCCCTCCACTTT. It codes for CASSEQYNSPLHF.

The V call is TRBV19, the J call TRBJ1-2; 9 bases are a match to TRBD1. The CDR3 is 16 residues long. Germline V lookup: CDR1 LNHDA, CDR2 SQIVND (reference sequence). J was trimmed by 10 bases and V by 7 bases; bases with no gene match: 19. CDR3 in amino acids: CASTNANFPGQGAYTF. DNA for the CDR3: TGTGCCAGTACTAATGCGAACTTTCCGGGACAGGGCGCCTACACCTTC.

V gene TRBV18 combines with J gene TRBJ2-1; D is unclear. The CDR3 length is 14 residues. CDR1 is KGHSH and CDR2 is LQKENI in the germline V gene. V was pared by 0 bases and J by 3 bases, with 6 bases between. This chain's CDR3 is CASSPPAVYNEQFF. CDR3 nucleotides: TGTGCCAGCTCACCACCGGCCGTCTACAATGAGCAGTTCTTC.

The J gene is TRBJ1-2, the V gene TRBV30; no firm D call. V lost 0 bases and J 7 bases, leaving 12 bases between the germline ends. This CDR3 is 13 amino acids long. CDR1 and CDR2 (germline): GTSNPN, SVGIG (reference sequence). The CDR3 nucleotides are TGTGCCTGGAGTGTCTTACTTTCCGCTGGCTACACCTTC. It specifies CAWSVLLSAGYTF.

The V call is TRBV7-9, the J call TRBJ1-1; D is unresolved. This CDR3 has 14 amino acids. CDR1 is SEHNR and CDR2 is FQNEAQ in the germline V gene (reference sequence). Trimming took off 0 bases at V and 4 bases at J, with 9 bases between the two ends. The CDR3 coding sequence is TGTGCCAGCAGCTTAGCCTCCCTCGTCACTGAAGCTTTCTTT. Translation: CASSLASLVTEAFF.

The chain is built from TRBV19 and TRBJ1-1, with D possibly being TRBD1 (6 bases). V dropped 4 bases and J dropped 1 base, with 13 bases sitting between them. This CDR3 spans 15 amino acids. Germline assignment: CDR1 LNHDA and CDR2 SQIVND (reference sequence). In nucleotides, the CDR3 is TGTGCCAGTAGTACCGCAGACAGGTGGAACACTGAAGCTTTCTTT. Its translation is CASSTADRWNTEAFF.

The rearrangement joins TRBV5-1 to TRBJ2-5, with a weak D call TRBD2 (5 bases). V gave up 1 base and J gave up 4 bases, with 17 bases separating them. The CDR3 runs to 16 residues. Per the germline V gene, CDR1 is SGHRS and CDR2 is YFSETQ. CDR3 sequence: CASSLPGLHRGETQYF. CDR3 DNA sequence: TGCGCCAGCAGCTTGCCGGGTCTCCACCGGGGAGAGACCCAGTACTTC.

The rearrangement links TRBV7-9 to TRBJ1-2; no firm D call. Per germline, CDR1 SEHNR and CDR2 FQNEAQ (reference sequence). The CDR3 runs to 12 residues. Trimming removed 5 bases from V and 4 bases from J, with 8 bases in between. CDR3: CASSGLAYGYTF. The CDR3, as DNA: TGTGCCAGCAGCGGCCTGGCCTATGGCTACACCTTC.

This rearrangement joins TRBV28 to TRBJ1-1, with a tentative D call TRBD1 (6 bases). The CDR3 runs to 12 residues. Germline V gene data show CDR1 as MDHEN and CDR2 as SYDVKM. The germline V and J ends were trimmed by 6 bases and 10 bases, with 15 bases remaining between them. The CDR3 protein is CASSSRGGRAFF. Here the CDR3 DNA reads TGTGCCAGCAGCTCCAGGGGAGGGAGAGCTTTCTTT. Combining the CDR3 with reference TRBV28 and TRBJ1-1 gives the whole variable domain DVKVTQSSRYLVKRTGEKVFLECVQDMDHENMFWYRQDPGLGLRLIYFSYDVKMKEKGDIPEGYSVSREKKERFSLILESASTNQTSMYLCASSSRGGRAFFGQGTRLTVV.

Comment on this clone: Its ends do not fully match the called genes, so a read error is possible. The chain joins TRBV24-1 to TRBJ2-1; 8 bases map to TRBD2. The CDR3 runs 12 residues. Germline V gene lookup returns CDR1 KGHDR and CDR2 SFDVKD. CDR3 DNA sequence: TGTGCCACCAGTGATTTAGCGGGAGAGCTGTTCTTC. Encoded protein: CATSDLAGELFF.

This clone was counted a single time. V gene TRBV5-4 combines with J gene TRBJ2-1, with D possibly being TRBD2 (6 bases). Germline V gene lookup returns CDR1 SGHNT and CDR2 YYREEE (reference sequence). CDR3 length equals 14 residues. Trimming left V 6 bases short and J 9 bases short, with 19 bases between. The CDR3 nucleotides are TGTGCCAGCACCCAGGAGGGCCCTCGGGCTGAGCAGTTCTTC. Amino acid sequence: CASTQEGPRAEQFF.

The chain couples TRBV28 to TRBJ2-7; 9 bases align to TRBD1. This CDR3 region has 15 residues. The germline V gene encodes CDR1 MDHEN and CDR2 SYDVKM. After removal of 3 bases from V and 8 bases from J, the junction contained 11 bases not matched to a gene. CDR3 nucleotide sequence: TGTGCCAGCAGTTTTGCCCTGGGACAGGGTCCCCAGCAGTACTTC. Translated, it gives CASSFALGQGPQQYF.

The chain is built from TRBV4-3 and TRBJ2-1; 7 positions match TRBD2. This CDR3 contains 15 residues. The germline CDR1 and CDR2 sequences are LGHNA and YSLEER. J lost 4 bases, V lost 1 base, and 4 bases had no gene match. The CDR3 bases are TGCGCCAGCAGCCAAGCTAGCGGATATTACAATGAGCAGTTCTTC. This gives the protein CASSQASGYYNEQFF.